The subject of this entry is one T cell receptor beta chain. The sample holds one count of this clone. The clone's antigen remains unknown. No much larger clonotype is one base removed from it; base qualities were not supplied. This record belongs to a study of T cell responses to AZD1222 COVID-19 vaccine listed by TCRdb under 2021. For the wider study: AZD1222 recipients with second doses at about 4 weeks or about 12 weeks were pooled, because spike-specific TCR depth and breadth did not differ between schedules. Enrollment into the trials was organized by age into subgroups of 18-55, 56-69 and 70-plus years, and those subgroups contained about 160, 30 and 59 TCR-sequenced participants, respectively. TCR sequencing covered about 230 trial participants: 200 to 220 given two doses of AZD1222 and 26 given two doses of MenACWY control vaccine.

The CDR3 regions of human TCRbeta chains were subjected to immunosequencing. The authors' pipeline ran thus. TCRs in the repertoires were compared against a reference library of SARS-CoV-2-specific TCRs that had been generated with the MIRA antigen-specificity platform. Breadth was defined as the fraction of unique TCRs that were SARS-CoV-2-associated. Depth was defined as the fraction of total T cells that were SARS-CoV-2-associated. Each spike-specific TCR was assigned to its reactive spike region and to a CD4 or CD8 class using the MIRA data. Log10-transformed breadth and depth values were compared by one-way ANOVA with Sidak's multiple comparisons tests. TCRdb provides this immuneACCESS table in a form limited to in-frame rearrangements. Some clones are lacking; in checked studies, under half of them reflect an unresolved V gene, and why the rest are absent is not known. V and J calls and clone size are copied from that table; D and trimming were computed from the DNA. Within this sample are more than 60,000 clones, with 65% to 90% of them counted one time only. Together, the top ten hold roughly 20% of the sample.

In the paper's terms, the time point label means: baseline before first vaccination. The vaccinee samples were drawn from two UK trials, COV001 and COV002, one of which was a single-blind randomized controlled phase 2/3 trial testing AZD1222 (ChAdOx1 nCoV-19) in healthy adults. For TCRbeta chain sequencing, PBMC samples were collected from trial participants at day 0 and at day 28 after the second dose. The research as a whole found: Because no day 14 peak-response samples were available, repertoires were characterized only after the peak T cell response. In the small 56-69-year group, the increase in depth fell short of significance, most likely because of low power. After two AZD1222 doses, spike-specific TCR breadth and depth were significantly higher than at day 0 and than in MenACWY recipients. Reportedly, almost half of the unique spike-specific TCRs recognized epitopes lying outside the regions that are mutated in the B.1.351 and B.1.1.7 variants. Conclusions about previously exposed vaccinees were limited because only a handful of AZD1222 recipients were SARS-CoV-2 seropositive at baseline. Participants were mostly white British, with more females than males. The authors suggested clonal diversity may have been underestimated. The whole spike protein was spanned by vaccine-associated CD4 TCRs, and dominant responses were seen in regions 160-218 and 743-854.

The CDR3 numbers 12 residues from cysteine through phenylalanine. The only DNA kept is the CDR3, 36 bases in frame from the first base. The germline V gene supplies CDR1 SGHAT and CDR2 FQNNGV. V lost 6 bases and J lost 4 bases; the stretch between them is 9 bases long. The material was peripheral blood, obtained on day 0 of AZD1222 vaccination. The rearrangement joined TRBV11-2 to TRBJ1-2, with the D gene not clear enough to name. The receptor was derived from an adult in good health. The base sequence is TGTGCCAGCAGTTCTGAAATCTATGGCTACACCTTC. Its product reads: CASSSEIYGYTF.